This is a list of T cell receptor beta chains from one sample in a study of graft-versus-host responses after intestinal transplantation. Their recognized antigens are unknown. Profiling relied on immunoSEQ multiplex PCR, and the TCRdb table lists in-frame clones only, not all of them. The data show more than 65,000 clones, about 90% seen once. The sequencing used unstimulated CD8+ T cells sorted from spleen or lymph node cells, collected before intestinal transplant. All receptors derive from a human donor who received an intestinal transplant. The CDR3 runs from the conserved cysteine through the conserved F or W. D genes are given only for firm matches. Clone size is shown for a subset of rows, as once, few, many or a class of expanded clone.

once	16	TRBD2	TRBV11-2	TRBJ2-1	TGTGCCAGCAGCTTAGCCCTAGCGGGGGACTTCAATGAGCAGTTCTTC	CASSLALAGDFNEQFF
NA	17	TRBD1	TRBV27	TRBJ2-3	TGTGCCAGCAGTTTACCACGGACAGGGGGGGGCACAGATACGCAGTATTTT	CASSLPRTGGGTDTQYF
NA	15	NA	TRBV27	TRBJ1-4	TGTGCCAGCAGTGCCACAGGGTTGGCTAATGAAAAACTGTTTTTT	CASSATGLANEKLFF
NA	12	NA	TRBV19	TRBJ2-1	TGTGCCAGTATGGCCTCCTACAATGAGCAGTTCTTC	CASMASYNEQFF
NA	16	NA	TRBV7-8	TRBJ2-5	TGTGCCAGCAGCCTGGGCAGCGGTGGAGGGCAAGAGACCCAGTACTTC	CASSLGSGGGQETQYF
NA	14	NA	TRBV7-9	TRBJ2-5	TGTGCCAGCAGCTTAGGACAGGCTCAAGAGACCCAGTACTTC	CASSLGQAQETQYF
NA	15	NA	TRBV27	TRBJ1-5	TGTGCCAGCAGTGCCGGTACAGGGCTTGGGCAGCCCCAGCATTTT	CASSAGTGLGQPQHF
NA	15	TRBD1	TRBV28	TRBJ1-1	TGTGCCAGCAGTGGCAACAGGGGCATGAACACTGAAGCTTTCTTT	CASSGNRGMNTEAFF
once	14	NA	TRBV5-1	TRBJ2-1	TGCGCCAGCAGCTTGGGGGGGCGAAACAATGAGCAGTTCTTC	CASSLGGRNNEQFF
NA	13	NA	TRBV2	TRBJ2-5	TGTGCCAGCAGACCCGACTCCCAAGAGACCCAGTACTTC	CASRPDSQETQYF
NA	11	NA	TRBV6-5	TRBJ2-1	TGTGCCAGCAGTTTATACAATGAGCAGTTCTTC	CASSLYNEQFF
NA	15	NA	TRBV15	TRBJ2-7	TGTGCCACCAGCAGAGATCGGAGCAGCTCCTACGAGCAGTACTTC	CATSRDRSSSYEQYF
NA	14	TRBD2	TRBV6-5	TRBJ2-7	TGTGCCAGCAGCCCAACTAGCGGGGGGTACGAGCAGTACTTC	CASSPTSGGYEQYF
once	14	TRBD1	TRBV5-6	TRBJ1-2	TGTGCCAGCGGGGGACAGGGGGGCAACTATGGCTACACCTTC	CASGGQGGNYGYTF
NA	14	NA	TRBV10-2	TRBJ2-1	TGCGCCAGCAGTGAGTCGGCGGGGGCCCGTGAGCAGTTCTTC	CASSESAGAREQFF
NA	10	NA	TRBV6-4	TRBJ2-7	TGTGCCAGCAGTGACCGCGAGCAGTACTTC	CASSDREQYF
NA	12	NA	TRBV5-6	TRBJ1-2	TGTGCCAGCGATCGGGGAGGGTATGGCTACACCTTC	CASDRGGYGYTF
NA	15	TRBD1	TRBV6-5	TRBJ2-3	TGTGCCAGCACGCCCGGGACAGGGGAACCAGATACGCAGTATTTT	CASTPGTGEPDTQYF
NA	14	NA	TRBV6-5	TRBJ2-3	TGTGCCAGCAGTACGGGGGGCCGTACAGATACGCAGTATTTT	CASSTGGRTDTQYF
NA	10	NA	TRBV20-1	TRBJ1-1	TGCAGTGCTTCCAGTACTGAAGCTTTCTTT	CSASSTEAFF
NA	16	NA	TRBV4-1	TRBJ2-2	TGCGCCAGCAGCCAAATCGGGACAACGAACACCGGGGAGCTGTTTTTT	CASSQIGTTNTGELFF
NA	16	NA	TRBV4-2	TRBJ2-7	TGTGCCAGCAGCCAGGAGGCCGGACTGGCTAGCCACGAGCAGTACTTC	CASSQEAGLASHEQYF
NA	14	NA	TRBV15	TRBJ2-7	TGTGCCACCAGCAGAGATTTGGGCGCCCACGAGCAGTACTTC	CATSRDLGAHEQYF
few	15	NA	TRBV25-1	TRBJ1-3	TGTGCCAGCAGCCCCACAGGGTCCCCGGGAAACACCATATATTTT	CASSPTGSPGNTIYF
once	15	NA	TRBV2	TRBJ2-6	TGTGCCAGCAGTGAAGGCAGGACTGGGGCCAACGTCCTGACTTTC	CASSEGRTGANVLTF
NA	13	TRBD1	TRBV5-6	TRBJ1-5	TGTGCCAGAGTCCGGGACAGTGGTAGGCCCCAGCATTTT	CARVRDSGRPQHF
NA	11	NA	TRBV6-1	TRBJ1-1	TGTGCCAGCAGTGCTTACACTGAAGCTTTCTTT	CASSAYTEAFF
NA	22	NA	TRBV27	TRBJ2-3	TGTGCCAGCAGTTTATGGGGTGGGTCCACGCTTAGCGCCCGGCTCACCACAGATACGCAGTATTTT	CASSLWGGSTLSARLTTDTQYF
NA	13	NA	TRBV11-2	TRBJ1-1	TGTGCCAGCAGCGCAAGGGGCTGGCCTGAAGCTTTCTTT	CASSARGWPEAFF
NA	16	NA	TRBV11-2	TRBJ1-2	TGTGCCAGCAGCTTGGGATGGCAGGGAGGCGACTATGGCTACACCTTC	CASSLGWQGGDYGYTF
NA	14	NA	TRBV7-9	TRBJ2-7	TGTGCCAGCAGCTTAGTTGGACAGACCTACGAGCAGTACTTC	CASSLVGQTYEQYF
NA	14	TRBD1	TRBV5-4	TRBJ1-6	TGTGCCAGCAGCGCAGGACAGGGGGGTTCACCCCTCCACTTT	CASSAGQGGSPLHF
NA	15	NA	TRBV7-9	TRBJ2-7	TGTGCCAGCAGCCCCCTTGGGGGGGCCGCCTACGAGCAGTACTTC	CASSPLGGAAYEQYF
once	15	TRBD2	TRBV13	TRBJ2-5	TGTGCCAGCAGCTCTCGCGGGGGGCCTGGTGAGACCCAGTACTTC	CASSSRGGPGETQYF
NA	12	TRBD2	TRBV29-1	TRBJ2-7	TGCAGCGTTGCCGGGGGGGGCTCCGAGCAGTACTTC	CSVAGGGSEQYF
NA	16	NA	TRBV19	TRBJ1-4	TGTGCCAGTAGTATAGGGGGGGGAACGACTAATGAAAAACTGTTTTTT	CASSIGGGTTNEKLFF
NA	15	TRBD1	TRBV27	TRBJ1-1	TGTGCCAGCAGTTTGGGGACAGCCTGGAACACTGAAGCTTTCTTT	CASSLGTAWNTEAFF
NA	14	NA	TRBV5-4	TRBJ1-1	TGTGCCAGCAGCGGCCGACTGAGGAACACTGAAGCTTTCTTT	CASSGRLRNTEAFF
NA	14	NA	TRBV9	TRBJ1-1	TGTGCCAGCAGCGTAGGGCAGGGTAACACTGAAGCTTTCTTT	CASSVGQGNTEAFF
NA	14	NA	TRBV5-4	TRBJ2-3	TGTGCCAGCAGCTTCAAGCGGGGCACAGATACGCAGTATTTT	CASSFKRGTDTQYF
NA	15	NA	TRBV9	TRBJ1-6	TGTGCCAGCAGCCCTACAGGGTCTCTGGGTGCACCCCTCCACTTT	CASSPTGSLGAPLHF
NA	14	NA	TRBV27	TRBJ2-7	TGTGCCAGCAGTTTGGGGCTAGTCGTCGACGAGCAGTACTTC	CASSLGLVVDEQYF
NA	14	NA	TRBV4-1	TRBJ2-3	TGCGCCAGCAGCCAAGAACAGGGCCCAGATACGCAGTATTTT	CASSQEQGPDTQYF
NA	14	NA	TRBV7-9	TRBJ2-7	TGTGCCAGCAGCTTAAGCGAAAGCTCCTACGAGCAGTACTTC	CASSLSESSYEQYF
NA	14	TRBD1	TRBV15	TRBJ1-4	TGTGCCACCCGGGTCGTAGGGGGCGATGAAAAACTGTTTTTT	CATRVVGGDEKLFF
few	14	NA	TRBV9	TRBJ1-5	TGTGCCAGCAGCGCATGGGACACCGATCAGCCCCAGCATTTT	CASSAWDTDQPQHF